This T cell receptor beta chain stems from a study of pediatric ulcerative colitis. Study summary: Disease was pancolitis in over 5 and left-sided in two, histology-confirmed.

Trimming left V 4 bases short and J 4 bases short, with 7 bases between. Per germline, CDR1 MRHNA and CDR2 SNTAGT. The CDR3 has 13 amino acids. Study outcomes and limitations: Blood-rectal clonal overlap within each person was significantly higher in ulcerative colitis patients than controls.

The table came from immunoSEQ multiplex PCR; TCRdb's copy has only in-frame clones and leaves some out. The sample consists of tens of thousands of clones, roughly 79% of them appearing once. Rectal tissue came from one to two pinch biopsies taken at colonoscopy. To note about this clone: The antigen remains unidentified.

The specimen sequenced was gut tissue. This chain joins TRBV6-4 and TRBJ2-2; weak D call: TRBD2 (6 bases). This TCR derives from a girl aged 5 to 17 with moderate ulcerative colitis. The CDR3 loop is CASSGDSTGELFF. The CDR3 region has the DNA TGTGCCAGCAGTGGGGACTCCACCGGGGAGCTGTTTTTT.